This T cell receptor (beta chain) was profiled in a study of technical replicates of blood from a few donors (dated by TCRdb to 2015 to 2018). Note on this clone: Its recognized antigen is unknown. No qualities accompany the bases; no much larger clone lies one base away.

Libraries were made using the immunoSEQ multiplex PCR assay. This immuneACCESS table, as held by TCRdb, lists in-frame sequences with V and J called but not all clones. Of the missing ones, under half trace to an unresolved V gene in checked studies; the others have no known cause. The sample table lists around 80,000 clones, approximately 98% of them with a count of one. The ten largest clones add up to 0.22% of the sample. Taken from cysteine to phenylalanine, the CDR3 has 15 residues. This entry keeps only the CDR3 DNA: 45 bases, framed from base 1. Trimming accounts for 6 bases at V and 0 bases at J, while the number of junction bases matched to no gene is 3. CDR1 KGHSH and CDR2 LQKENI were looked up in the germline V gene.

Sequenced sample: T cells isolated from PBMCs. This clonotype was obtained from a human donor in good health. The chain is made from TRBV18 and TRBJ2-5; 11 central nucleotides agree with TRBD2. The bases are TGTGCCAGCTCGCCTAGCGGGAGGTACCAAGAGACCCAGTACTTC. This is translated as CASSPSGRYQETQYF.